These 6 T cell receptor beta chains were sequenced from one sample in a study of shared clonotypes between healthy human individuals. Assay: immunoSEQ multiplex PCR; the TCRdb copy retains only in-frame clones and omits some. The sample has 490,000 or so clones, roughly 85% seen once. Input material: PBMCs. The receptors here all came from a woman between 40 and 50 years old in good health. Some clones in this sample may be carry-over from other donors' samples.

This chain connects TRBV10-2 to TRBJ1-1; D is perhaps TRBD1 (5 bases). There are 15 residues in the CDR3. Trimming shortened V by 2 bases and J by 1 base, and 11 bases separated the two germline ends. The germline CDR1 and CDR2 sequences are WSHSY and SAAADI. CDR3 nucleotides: TGCGCCAGCAGTGAGAGGGGACGTGGGAACACTGAAGCTTTCTTT. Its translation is CASSERGRGNTEAFF.

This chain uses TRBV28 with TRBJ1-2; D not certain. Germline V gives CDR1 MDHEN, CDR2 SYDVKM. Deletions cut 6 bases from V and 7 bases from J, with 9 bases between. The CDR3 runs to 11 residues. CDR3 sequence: CASSTPGGYTF. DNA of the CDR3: TGTGCCAGCAGCACCCCAGGTGGCTACACCTTC.

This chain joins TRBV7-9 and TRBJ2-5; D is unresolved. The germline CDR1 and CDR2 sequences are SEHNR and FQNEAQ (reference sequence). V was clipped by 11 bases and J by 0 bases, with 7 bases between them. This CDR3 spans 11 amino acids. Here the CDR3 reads CALSYQETQYF. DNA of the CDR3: TGTGCCCTCTCGTACCAAGAGACCCAGTACTTC.

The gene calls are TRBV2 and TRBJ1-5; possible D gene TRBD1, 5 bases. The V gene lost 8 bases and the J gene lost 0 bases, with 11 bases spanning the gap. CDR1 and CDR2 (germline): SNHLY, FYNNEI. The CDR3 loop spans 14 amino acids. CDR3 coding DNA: TGTGCCAGCCAACAGGAAAGTAGCAATCAGCCCCAGCATTTT. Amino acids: CASQQESSNQPQHF.

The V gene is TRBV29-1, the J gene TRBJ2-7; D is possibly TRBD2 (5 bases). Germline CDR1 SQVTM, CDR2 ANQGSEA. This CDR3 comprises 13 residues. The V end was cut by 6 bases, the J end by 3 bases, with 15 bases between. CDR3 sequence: CSVGSGSLYEQYF. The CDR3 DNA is TGCAGCGTAGGCTCGGGATCCCTCTACGAGCAGTACTTC.

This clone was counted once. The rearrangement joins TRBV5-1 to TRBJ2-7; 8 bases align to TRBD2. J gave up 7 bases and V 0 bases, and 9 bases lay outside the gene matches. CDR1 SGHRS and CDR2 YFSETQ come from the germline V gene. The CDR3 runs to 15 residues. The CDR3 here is CASSLDGRADREQYF. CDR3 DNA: TGCGCCAGCAGCTTGGACGGGAGGGCCGACAGAGAGCAGTACTTC.